A single sample is the source of the 9 T cell receptor beta chains below, sequenced in a study of cytomegalovirus exposure and HLA in healthy donors. Only in-frame clones appear in the TCRdb table, and some are missing; sequencing was by immunoSEQ multiplex PCR. The data contain 100,000 to 150,000 clones, around 92% of them singletons. Sequencing used PBMCs. Receptor source: a man aged 30 to 39 in good health and CMV-seronegative.

V gene TRBV5-1 combines with J gene TRBJ2-7, with 12 bases lining up with TRBD2. The CDR3 has 15 residues. CDR1 is SGHRS, CDR2 YFSETQ, per germline. The V and J ends lost 2 bases and 2 bases, in that order; junction bases with no gene match: 2. CDR3 residues: CASSFTSGGPYEQYF. The CDR3 DNA is TGCGCCAGCAGCTTTACTAGCGGGGGGCCCTACGAGCAGTACTTC.

This clone was detected only once. The chain carries TRBV7-2 and TRBJ2-1; maybe TRBD2 (5 bases). With 0 bases removed from V and 2 bases from J, the gap between germline ends came to 8 bases. The CDR3 has 15 residues. Germline V gene lookup returns CDR1 SGHTA and CDR2 FQGNSA. Here the CDR3 reads CASSLARGTYNEQFF. DNA for the CDR3: TGTGCCAGCAGCTTAGCCCGGGGTACCTACAATGAGCAGTTCTTC.

The count of this clone is one. The chain links TRBV28 to TRBJ2-5, with TRBD2 matching 10 bases. The CDR3 runs to 14 residues. Trimming took 6 bases from V and 5 from J; bases not matched to a gene: 6. Germline CDR1 MDHEN, CDR2 SYDVKM. CDR3 in DNA: TGTGCCAGCAGGGCTAGCGGGGGATGGGAGACCCAGTACTTC. Encoded protein: CASRASGGWETQYF.

The rearrangement links TRBV19 to TRBJ2-1; no clear D gene. From germline, CDR1 is LNHDA and CDR2 SQIVND (reference sequence). V lost 6 bases to trimming and J lost 6 bases, with 9 bases between them. The CDR3 runs 12 residues. CDR3 residues: CASSHDFNEQFF. CDR3 DNA: TGTGCCAGTAGCCATGACTTCAATGAGCAGTTCTTC.

The chain combines TRBV13 with TRBJ1-2; possible D gene TRBD1, 5 bases. With 4 bases removed from V and 4 bases from J, the gap between germline ends came to 13 bases. Looked up from germline, CDR1 is PRHDT and CDR2 is FYEKMQ (reference sequence). The CDR3 sequence is 14 residues long. Written as DNA, the CDR3 is TGTGCCAGCAGCTCTCCAGGGTTCGGCTATGGCTACACCTTC. Translated, it gives CASSSPGFGYGYTF. Drawing the rest from reference TRBV13 and TRBJ1-2, the complete variable domain is AAGVIQSPRHLIKEKRETATLKCYPIPRHDTVYWYQQGPGQDPQFLISFYEKMQSDKGSIPDRFSAQQFSDYHSELNMSSLELGDSALYFCASSSPGFGYGYTFGSGTRLTVV.

This clone appeared a few times. V gene TRBV7-9 combines with J gene TRBJ2-7; 9 nucleotides match TRBD1. J gave up 5 bases and V 3 bases, and 8 bases lay outside the gene matches. Per germline, CDR1 SEHNR and CDR2 FQNEAQ (reference sequence). This CDR3 spans 15 amino acids. The CDR3, as DNA: TGTGCCAGCAGCTTCCCCGGGACAGGGAGCCACGAGCAGTACTTC. The encoded protein is CASSFPGTGSHEQYF.

The chain employs TRBV5-1 and TRBJ1-2; D not certain. This CDR3 spans 14 amino acids. Germline CDR1 SGHRS, CDR2 YFSETQ. The germline V and J ends were trimmed by 0 bases and 0 bases, with 6 bases remaining between them. The CDR3 region has the DNA TGCGCCAGCAGCTTGGTCCCGGCTAACTATGGCTACACCTTC. Translation gives CASSLVPANYGYTF.

In this sample, this clone turned up once. The V call is TRBV27, the J call TRBJ2-7; unclear D gene. V shed 5 bases and J shed 4 bases, with 6 bases lying between them. Germline assignment: CDR1 MNHEY and CDR2 SMNVEV (reference sequence). The CDR3 totals 11 residues. CDR3 region: CASSPGYEQYF. In nucleotides, the CDR3 is TGTGCCAGCAGTCCCGGGTACGAGCAGTACTTC.

The chain recombines TRBV28 with TRBJ1-6; 7 bases map to TRBD1. Germline CDR1 is MDHEN and CDR2 is SYDVKM. V dropped 11 bases and J dropped 5; count of bases not matched to a gene: 6. This CDR3 contains 13 residues. The DNA for the CDR3 is TGTGCCGCCCGGGACAGCAATAATTCACCCCTCCACTTT. This encodes CAARDSNNSPLHF.